The rows below give T cell receptor beta chains drawn from one sample of a study of control samples from healthy donors and cancer patients. The protocol was immunoSEQ multiplex PCR, while the TCRdb copy is restricted to in-frame clones and leaves out a portion. The data contain about 110,000 clones, about 89% of them seen just once; the ten biggest clones take up 17%. Sequenced: blood. These TCRs come from a woman in her 50s in good health. CDR3s include the opening cysteine and the closing phenylalanine or tryptophan. A D gene is named only where the DNA matches it firmly. Some rows have no size entry. The others give once, few or many, or a class for an expanded clone.

NA	NA	TRBV24-1	TRBJ1-4	TGTGCCACCAGTGATTGGTCGGCGGTGATGGTGGGTGCGGAAAAACTGTTTTTT	CATSDWSAVMVGAEKLFF
NA	NA	TRBV7-2	TRBJ2-1	TGTGCCAGCAGCCCCAATGGGGGGACCTACAATGAGCAGTTCTTC	CASSPNGGTYNEQFF
NA	NA	TRBV19	TRBJ2-3	TGTGCCAGTAGTATTGAAAACGGGGGCCCCACAGATACGCAGTATTTT	CASSIENGGPTDTQYF
NA	TRBD1	TRBV7-2	TRBJ2-1	TGTGCCAGCAGCTTACGCCGGACAGGCGTGGATGAGCAGTTCTTC	CASSLRRTGVDEQFF
few	NA	TRBV7-9	TRBJ2-3	TGTGCCAGCAGCTGGGAACAGGGCCTAGGGGATACGCAGTATTTT	CASSWEQGLGDTQYF
NA	NA	TRBV30	TRBJ1-6	TGTGCCTGGCTTGCCAGGGCGAGTTCACCCCTCCACTTT	CAWLARASSPLHF
NA	TRBD1	TRBV7-9	TRBJ2-1	TGTGCCAGCACCTCACAGGGGGTAGGGGGCTACAATGAGCAGTTCTTC	CASTSQGVGGYNEQFF
NA	NA	TRBV12-2	TRBJ1-2	TGTGCAAGTCGCTTAGCTCCCAGGGGGCCGTATGGCTACACCTTC	CASRLAPRGPYGYTF
NA	NA	TRBV7-8	TRBJ2-2	TGTGCCAGCAGCGTCCGACAGGCAACGAACACCGGGGAGCTGTTTTTT	CASSVRQATNTGELFF
NA	TRBD1	TRBV2	TRBJ2-1	TGTGCCAGCAGTGGGACAGGGGGTCTCTACAATGAGCAGTTCTTC	CASSGTGGLYNEQFF
NA	NA	TRBV20-1	TRBJ1-1	TGCAGTGCTAACTTAGGGGAAGCTTTCTTT	CSANLGEAFF
NA	NA	TRBV30	TRBJ1-1	TGTGCCTGGTCGACATACATGAACACTGAAGCTTTCTTT	CAWSTYMNTEAFF
many	NA	TRBV7-2	TRBJ1-3	TGTGCCAGCAGCTTAGTCGGGATTAACTCTGGAAACACCATATATTTT	CASSLVGINSGNTIYF
NA	NA	TRBV6-2/TRBV6-3	TRBJ1-5	TGTGCCAGCAGCCTAATTTGGGAGGGGAGCAATCAGCCCCAGCATTTT	CASSLIWEGSNQPQHF
NA	TRBD2	TRBV7-3	TRBJ2-5	TGTGCCAGTACCCTTGGGGGAGGGCCGGGGGAGACCCAGTACTTC	CASTLGGGPGETQYF
once	NA	TRBV5-4	TRBJ2-1	TGTGCCAGCAGCCCGGGACGCCAAGGCAACAATGAGCAGTTCTTC	CASSPGRQGNNEQFF
NA	NA	TRBV6-5	TRBJ2-2	TGTGCCAGCCGTCCTTGGCCAGCCGGGGAGCTGTTTTTT	CASRPWPAGELFF
NA	TRBD2	TRBV19	TRBJ2-3	TGTGCCAGTAGTACCCCGTCGGGGGGTCCTCTTACAGATACGCAGTATTTT	CASSTPSGGPLTDTQYF
NA	NA	TRBV19	TRBJ1-2	TGTGCCACCAGCCCAGAATCCTTCTATGGCTACACCTTC	CATSPESFYGYTF
NA	NA	TRBV6-2/TRBV6-3	TRBJ2-3	TGTGCCAGCAGTTACAATTCTCCAGATACGCAGTATTTT	CASSYNSPDTQYF
NA	TRBD2	TRBV28	TRBJ2-5	TGTGCCATCGGACTAGCGGGAGCCCGTTCGACCCAGTACTTC	CAIGLAGARSTQYF
NA	TRBD2	TRBV7-7	TRBJ2-1	TGTGCCAGCAGCTTAACAGCGGGAGCGTCCTACAATGAGCAGTTCTTC	CASSLTAGASYNEQFF
once	NA	TRBV27	TRBJ1-1	TGTGCCAGCAGTTCGACAAGGCTCTCCTCAACTGAAGCTTTCTTT	CASSSTRLSSTEAFF
NA	NA	TRBV7-2	TRBJ2-1	TGTGCCAGCAGCTTAGACGGCTATTCTCGGGAGCAGTTCTTC	CASSLDGYSREQFF
NA	TRBD2	TRBV11-2	TRBJ2-1	TGTGCCAGCAGCAGGAGACTAGCGGGGCGAAACTACAATGAGCAGTTCTTC	CASSRRLAGRNYNEQFF
NA	NA	TRBV7-9	TRBJ2-3	TGTGCCAGCAGCTTAGAGGTAGCTAACCCCATTGAGCGGGCAGATACGCAGTATTTT	CASSLEVANPIERADTQYF
NA	NA	TRBV6-5	TRBJ2-3	TGTGCCAGCAGCGATCGGGACTTATCCACAGATACGCAGTATTTT	CASSDRDLSTDTQYF
NA	NA	TRBV6-5	TRBJ2-5	TGTGCCAGCAGTACGGACTTTGGAGAGACCCAGTACTTC	CASSTDFGETQYF
NA	TRBD1	TRBV9	TRBJ1-1	TGTGCCAGCAGCGCCGGACAGGGAAACTTTGAAGCTTTCTTT	CASSAGQGNFEAFF
NA	TRBD2	TRBV9	TRBJ2-1	TGTGCCAGCAGCCCGCGTAGCGGGAGCCTACAATATGAGCAGTTCTTC	CASSPRSGSLQYEQFF
NA	NA	TRBV11-2	TRBJ2-3	TGTGCCAGCAGCTTAGATTGGTCAGGAGGAGGTTCAGATACGCAGTATTTT	CASSLDWSGGGSDTQYF
NA	NA	TRBV9	TRBJ2-1	TGTGCCAGCAGCGTAGGCATCATGGACAGCCATGAGCAGTTCTTC	CASSVGIMDSHEQFF
NA	TRBD2	TRBV5-1	TRBJ2-3	TGCGCCAGCAGCTTCAAGCGGGAGTGGAGCACAGATACGCAGTATTTT	CASSFKREWSTDTQYF
NA	NA	TRBV30	TRBJ2-2	TGTGCCTGGACAAGGGACACCGCGAACACCGGGGAGCTGTTTTTT	CAWTRDTANTGELFF
NA	NA	TRBV5-6	TRBJ2-3	TGTGCCAGCAGCTTGGGGGCAGATACGCAGTATTTT	CASSLGADTQYF
NA	TRBD1	TRBV9	TRBJ1-2	TGTGCCAGCAGCCCAGGACAGGGGGCGAGTGCTGGCTACACCTTC	CASSPGQGASAGYTF
once	NA	TRBV7-2	TRBJ1-3	TGTGCCAGCAGCTTATCCTCCGCAGGGGCGAGAAACACCATATATTTT	CASSLSSAGARNTIYF
NA	TRBD1	TRBV7-2	TRBJ2-5	TGTGCCAGCAGCTCCGGGACAGGGGGACGGACCCAGTACTTC	CASSSGTGGRTQYF
NA	NA	TRBV11-2	TRBJ2-2	TGTGCCAGCAGTTCTGGGGGGACCGGGGAGCTGTTTTTT	CASSSGGTGELFF
NA	TRBD2	TRBV5-1	TRBJ2-4	TGCGCCAGCAGTTGGGAGCGGGAGGAGGGCATTCAGTACTTC	CASSWEREEGIQYF
NA	NA	TRBV7-3	TRBJ1-2	TGTGCCAGCAGCCGTACCGTGGCTGGGGAGGATGGCTACACCTTC	CASSRTVAGEDGYTF
NA	NA	TRBV5-1	TRBJ2-7	TGCGCCAGCAGCAGCCCGGGACAAAAAATCTACGAGCAGTACTTC	CASSSPGQKIYEQYF
NA	NA	TRBV7-3	TRBJ2-1	TGTGCCAGCAGCCAATTGGGGTTGAACAATGAGCAGTTCTTC	CASSQLGLNNEQFF
NA	NA	TRBV19	TRBJ1-4	TGTGCCAGTAGTGCGGGTTGGAAGGAAAAACTGTTTTTT	CASSAGWKEKLFF